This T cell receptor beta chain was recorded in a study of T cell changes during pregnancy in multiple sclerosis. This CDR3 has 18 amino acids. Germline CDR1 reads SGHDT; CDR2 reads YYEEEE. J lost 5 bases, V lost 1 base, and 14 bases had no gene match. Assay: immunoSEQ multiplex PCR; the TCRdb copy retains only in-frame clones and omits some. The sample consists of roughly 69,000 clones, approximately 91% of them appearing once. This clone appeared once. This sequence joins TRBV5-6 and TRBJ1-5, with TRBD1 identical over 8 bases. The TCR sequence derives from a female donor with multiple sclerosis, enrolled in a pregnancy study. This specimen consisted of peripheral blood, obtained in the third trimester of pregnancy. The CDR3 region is CASSLWYGQGENYQPQHF. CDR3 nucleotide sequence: TGTGCCAGCAGCTTGTGGTACGGACAGGGCGAAAATTATCAGCCCCAGCATTTT.